This T cell receptor (beta chain) derives from a study of T cell changes during pregnancy in multiple sclerosis. This clone was detected once. Method: immunoSEQ multiplex PCR; TCRdb's copy keeps in-frame clones and lacks some. The sample consists of approximately 80,000 clones, about 89% of them appearing once. Germline lookup yields CDR1 SGHVS and CDR2 FNYEAQ. The V end was cut by 4 bases, the J end by 8 bases, with 11 bases between. The CDR3 loop spans 13 amino acids. The rearrangement links TRBV7-6 to TRBJ1-4; D uncertain. The TCR comes from a female donor in good health, serving as a control in a pregnancy study. Some clones in this sample may be carry-over from other donors' samples. This material consisted of PBMCs, taken in the first trimester of pregnancy. CDR3 sequence (DNA): TGTGCCAGCAGCTCTACTACTGGAGAAAAACTGTTTTTT. As protein: CASSSTTGEKLFF.